A single T cell receptor beta chain is shown here with its context. Antigen specificity is unknown. This CDR3 spans 16 amino acids. Germline CDR1 SGHTA, CDR2 FQGNSA. V lost 1 base to trimming and J lost 3 bases; unmatched junction nucleotides: 4. This record comes from a study of blood T cells in healthy people across ages. General study results and limits: Naive and antigen-experienced cells were not separated, limiting conclusive comparison. CMV status of donors was unknown, possibly confounding expanded clonotype changes.

A J-beta primer mix and a sample-barcoded 5' primer were used in a second PCR of about 6 to 12 cycles. Unique molecular identifiers of 12 random nucleotides labeled each cDNA. TCRdb re-derived calls from the 5' RACE reads in MiXCR, one entry per CDR3 protein. The sample shows 1,300,000 or so distinct CDR3 sequences, approximately 59% of them seen only once. This receptor was taken from a man between 18 and 29 years old in good health. The rearrangement uses TRBV7-2 and TRBJ2-3; 10 bases are a match to TRBD1. Source material: blood. The CDR3 DNA reads as TGTGCCAGCAGCTTAGTAGGGACAGGGGCGACAGATACGCAGTATTTT. This gives the protein CASSLVGTGATDTQYF.